Sequencing of this TCR beta chain was carried out in a study of blood T cells in healthy people across ages. Study results and limitations: Among long-lived donors, naive CD4+ cells were more numerous and diversity higher than in aged donors. Estimates based on one million T cells were treated as lower bounds. Researchers report that TCR beta diversity correlated strongly with naive T cell percentage. Shifts in expanded clonotypes may have been confounded by donor CMV status, which was unknown.

Sample-barcoded 5' priming and a J-beta primer mix drove a second PCR of about 7 to 12 cycles. TCRdb used MiXCR to reprocess the 5' RACE reads, holding one entry per CDR3 protein. The table lists more than 650,000 distinct CDR3 sequences, about a fifth of them singletons. V was cut by 3 bases and J by 8 bases, with 27 bases left in between. In germline, CDR1 is LNHDA, CDR2 SQIVND (reference sequence). The CDR3 is made up of 18 amino acids. This clonotype came up a few times. Antigen specificity is unknown. This sequence was found in a man aged 65 to 79 in good health. Sequencing used blood. The V gene is TRBV19, the J gene TRBJ2-3; TRBD2 might be the D (6 bases). The CDR3 here is CASSIHLRRGGPTGTQYF. The CDR3 coding sequence is TGTGCCAGTAGTATCCACCTCCGGAGGGGCGGGCCAACGGGTACGCAGTATTTT.